The clone carrying this T cell receptor beta chain came up many times. Its antigen is currently unknown. The record originates from a study of early T cells in non-severe SARS-CoV-2 infection. Study in general: RNA in bulk from unsorted whole blood was sequenced, and chains were unpaired.

The CDR3 loop spans 13 amino acids. Trimming pared 5 bases from V and 1 base from J, leaving 8 bases between. Germline CDR1 SEHNR, CDR2 FQNEAQ (reference sequence). Individual cDNA molecules were tagged with unique molecular identifiers. TCRdb processed the 5' RACE reads anew with MiXCR; each CDR3 protein has one entry. The sample lists roughly 51,000 distinct CDR3 sequences, around a tenth occurring once. Study-level results: Matching results from VDJdb favored anti-spike CD8 responses, leaving private and CD4 specificities undetected.

This chain links TRBV7-9 with TRBJ1-2; D is undetermined. Sequenced: whole blood. The source is an adult who was a healthcare worker with PCR-confirmed SARS-CoV-2 infection or an uninfected control (not recorded which). CDR3 protein: CASSPMVNYGYTF. Written as DNA, the CDR3 is TGTGCCAGCAGCCCCATGGTTAACTATGGCTACACCTTC.